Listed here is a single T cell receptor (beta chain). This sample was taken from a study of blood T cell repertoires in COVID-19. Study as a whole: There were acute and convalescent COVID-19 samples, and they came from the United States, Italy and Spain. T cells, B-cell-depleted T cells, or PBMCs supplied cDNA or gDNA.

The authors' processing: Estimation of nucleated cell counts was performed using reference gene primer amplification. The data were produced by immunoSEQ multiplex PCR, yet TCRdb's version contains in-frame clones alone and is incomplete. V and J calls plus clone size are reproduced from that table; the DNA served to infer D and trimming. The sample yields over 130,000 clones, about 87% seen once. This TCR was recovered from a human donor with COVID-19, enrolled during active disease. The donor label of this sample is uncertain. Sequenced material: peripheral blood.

This chain's CDR3 is CASSEGEGYYGYTF. The DNA of the CDR3 is TGTGCCAGCAGTGAAGGGGAGGGGTACTATGGCTACACCTTC. The chain is built from TRBV6-1 and TRBJ1-2; possibly TRBD1 for D (5 bases). The CDR3 totals 14 residues. Germline loops: CDR1 MNHNS, CDR2 SASEGT. V lost 1 base and J lost 3, with 9 bases in between.